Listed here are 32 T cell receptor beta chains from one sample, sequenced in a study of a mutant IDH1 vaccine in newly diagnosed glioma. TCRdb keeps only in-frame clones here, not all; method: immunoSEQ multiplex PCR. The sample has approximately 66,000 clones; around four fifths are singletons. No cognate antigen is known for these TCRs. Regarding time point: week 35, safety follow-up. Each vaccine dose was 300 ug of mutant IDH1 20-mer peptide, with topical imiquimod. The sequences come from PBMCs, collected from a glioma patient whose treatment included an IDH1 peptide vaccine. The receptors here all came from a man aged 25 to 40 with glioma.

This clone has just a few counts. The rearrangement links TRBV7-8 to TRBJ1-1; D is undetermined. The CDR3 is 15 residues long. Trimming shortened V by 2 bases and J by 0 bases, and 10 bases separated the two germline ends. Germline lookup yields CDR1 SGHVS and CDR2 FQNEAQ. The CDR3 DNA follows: TGTGCCAGCAGCTTATCCTCAAGAATGAACACTGAAGCTTTCTTT. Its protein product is CASSLSSRMNTEAFF.

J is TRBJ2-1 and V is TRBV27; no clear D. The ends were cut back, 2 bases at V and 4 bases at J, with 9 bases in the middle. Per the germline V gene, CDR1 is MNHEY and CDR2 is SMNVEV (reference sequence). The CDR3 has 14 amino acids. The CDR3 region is CASSLPLPYNEQFF. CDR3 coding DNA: TGTGCCAGCAGTTTACCCCTCCCTTACAATGAGCAGTTCTTC.

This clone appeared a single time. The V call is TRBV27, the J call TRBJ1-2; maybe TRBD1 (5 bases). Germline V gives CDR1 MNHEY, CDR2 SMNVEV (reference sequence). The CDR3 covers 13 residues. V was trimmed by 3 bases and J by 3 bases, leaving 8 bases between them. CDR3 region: CASSFRDDYGYTF. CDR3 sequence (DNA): TGTGCCAGCAGTTTCAGGGATGACTATGGCTACACCTTC.

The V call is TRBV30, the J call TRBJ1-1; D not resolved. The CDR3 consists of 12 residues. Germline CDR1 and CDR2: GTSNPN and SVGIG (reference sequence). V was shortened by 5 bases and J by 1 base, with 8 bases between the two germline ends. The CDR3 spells CAWGDPNTEAFF. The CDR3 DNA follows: TGTGCCTGGGGCGATCCGAACACTGAAGCTTTCTTT.

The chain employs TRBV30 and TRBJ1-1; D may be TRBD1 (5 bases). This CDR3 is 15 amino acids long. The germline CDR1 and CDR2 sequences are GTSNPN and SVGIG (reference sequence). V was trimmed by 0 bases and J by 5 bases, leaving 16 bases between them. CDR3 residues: CAWSVGTAQVTEAFF. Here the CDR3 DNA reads TGTGCCTGGAGTGTAGGGACGGCGCAGGTGACTGAAGCTTTCTTT.

The CDR3 protein is CASSDTGGGSRTGELFF. In DNA, the CDR3 is TGCGCCAGCAGTGATACAGGGGGCGGCTCTAGAACCGGGGAGCTGTTTTTT. The rearrangement uses TRBV10-1 and TRBJ2-2; 9 bases are a match to TRBD1. Germline lookup yields CDR1 WNHNN and CDR2 SYGVQD (reference sequence). The CDR3 covers 17 residues. V shed 3 bases and J 5 bases; nucleotides not matched to a gene: 10.

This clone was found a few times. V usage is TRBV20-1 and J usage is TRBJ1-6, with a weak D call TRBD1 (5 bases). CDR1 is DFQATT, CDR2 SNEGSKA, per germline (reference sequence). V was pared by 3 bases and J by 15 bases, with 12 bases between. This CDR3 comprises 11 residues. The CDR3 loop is CSASAGGNLHF. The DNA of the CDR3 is TGCAGTGCTAGTGCGGGGGGAAACCTCCACTTT.

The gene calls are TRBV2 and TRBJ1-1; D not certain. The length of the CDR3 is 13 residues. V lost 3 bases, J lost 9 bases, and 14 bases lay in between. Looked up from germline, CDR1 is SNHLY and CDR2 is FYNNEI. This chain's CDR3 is CASSDPAPSKAFF. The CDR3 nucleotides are TGTGCCAGCAGTGATCCAGCACCCTCAAAAGCTTTCTTT.

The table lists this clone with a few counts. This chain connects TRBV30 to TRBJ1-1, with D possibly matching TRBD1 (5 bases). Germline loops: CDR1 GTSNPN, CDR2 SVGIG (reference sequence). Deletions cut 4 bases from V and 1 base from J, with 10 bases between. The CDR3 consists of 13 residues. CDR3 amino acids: CAWTLGRNTEAFF. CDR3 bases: TGTGCCTGGACCCTGGGGCGGAACACTGAAGCTTTCTTT. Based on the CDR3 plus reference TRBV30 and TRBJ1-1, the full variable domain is SQTIHQWPATLVQPVGSPLSLECTVEGTSNPNLYWYRQAAGRGLQLLFYSVGIGQISSEVPQNLSASRPQDRQFILSSKKLLLSDSGFYLCAWTLGRNTEAFFGQGTRLTVV.

CDR3 sequence (DNA): TGTGCCAGCAGTCCTATCTCTGGAAACACCATATATTTT. This sequence encodes CASSPISGNTIYF. The chain employs TRBV6-5 and TRBJ1-3, with D hard to call. The V gene's germline CDR1 is MNHEY and CDR2 SVGAGI. Trimming pared 5 bases from V and 0 bases from J, leaving 5 bases between. The CDR3 loop spans 13 amino acids.

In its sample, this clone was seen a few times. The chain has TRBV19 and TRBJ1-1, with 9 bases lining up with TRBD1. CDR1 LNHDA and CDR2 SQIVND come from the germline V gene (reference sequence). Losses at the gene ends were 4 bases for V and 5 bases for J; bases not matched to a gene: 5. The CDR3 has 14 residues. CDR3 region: CASSRWDRETEAFF. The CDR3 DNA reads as TGTGCCAGTAGTAGGTGGGACAGGGAGACTGAAGCTTTCTTT.

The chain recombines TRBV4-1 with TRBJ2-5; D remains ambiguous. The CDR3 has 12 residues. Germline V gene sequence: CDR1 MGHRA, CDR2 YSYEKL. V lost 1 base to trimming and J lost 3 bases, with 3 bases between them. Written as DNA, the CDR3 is TGCGCCAGCAGCCAAGGGGAAGAGACCCAGTACTTC. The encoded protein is CASSQGEETQYF.

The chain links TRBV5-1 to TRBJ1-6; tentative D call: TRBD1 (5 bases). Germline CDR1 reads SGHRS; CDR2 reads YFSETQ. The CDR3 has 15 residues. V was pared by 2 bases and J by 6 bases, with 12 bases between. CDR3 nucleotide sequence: TGCGCCAGCAGCTTCCGGGACGGACTTAATTCACCCCTCCACTTT. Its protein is CASSFRDGLNSPLHF.

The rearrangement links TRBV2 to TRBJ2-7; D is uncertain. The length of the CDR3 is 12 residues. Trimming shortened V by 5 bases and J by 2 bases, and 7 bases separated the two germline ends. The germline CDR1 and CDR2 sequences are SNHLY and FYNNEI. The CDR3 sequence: CASSSNPYEQYF. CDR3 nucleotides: TGTGCCAGCAGTTCAAACCCCTACGAGCAGTACTTC.

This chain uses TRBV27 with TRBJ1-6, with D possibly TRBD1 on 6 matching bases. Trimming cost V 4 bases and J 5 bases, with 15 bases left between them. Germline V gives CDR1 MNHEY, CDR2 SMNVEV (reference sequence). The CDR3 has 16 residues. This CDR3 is CASSWNRDKNNSPLHF. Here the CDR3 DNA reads TGTGCCAGCAGTTGGAACCGGGACAAGAATAATTCACCCCTCCACTTT.

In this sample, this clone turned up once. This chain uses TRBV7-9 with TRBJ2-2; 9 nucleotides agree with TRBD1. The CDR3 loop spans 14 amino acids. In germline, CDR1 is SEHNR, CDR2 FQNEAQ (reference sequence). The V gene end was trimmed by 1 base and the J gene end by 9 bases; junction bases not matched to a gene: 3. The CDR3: CASSLDRGRRELFF. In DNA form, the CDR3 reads TGTGCCAGCAGCTTAGACAGGGGGCGCCGGGAGCTGTTTTTT.

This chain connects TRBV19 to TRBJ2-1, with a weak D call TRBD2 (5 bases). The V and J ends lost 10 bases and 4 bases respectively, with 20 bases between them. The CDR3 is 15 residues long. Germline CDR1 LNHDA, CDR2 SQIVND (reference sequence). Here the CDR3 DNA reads TGTGCCACCCTCGAGTCGACTACGAGATACAATGAGCAGTTCTTC. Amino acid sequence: CATLESTTRYNEQFF.

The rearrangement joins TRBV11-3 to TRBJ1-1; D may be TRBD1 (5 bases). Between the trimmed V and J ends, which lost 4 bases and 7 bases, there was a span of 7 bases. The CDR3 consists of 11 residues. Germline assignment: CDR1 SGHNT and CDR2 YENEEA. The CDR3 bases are TGTGCCAGCAGCTCCGACAGTGAAGCTTTCTTT. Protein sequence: CASSSDSEAFF.

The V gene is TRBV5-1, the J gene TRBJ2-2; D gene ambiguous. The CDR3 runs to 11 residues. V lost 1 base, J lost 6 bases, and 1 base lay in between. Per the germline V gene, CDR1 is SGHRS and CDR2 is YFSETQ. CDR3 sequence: CASSLSGELFF. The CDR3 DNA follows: TGCGCCAGCAGCTTGTCCGGGGAGCTGTTTTTT. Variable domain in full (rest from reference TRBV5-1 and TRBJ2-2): KAGVTQTPRYLIKTRGQQVTLSCSPISGHRSVSWYQQTPGQGLQFLFEYFSETQRNKGNFPGRFSGRQFSNSRSEMNVSTLELGDSALYLCASSLSGELFFGEGSRLTVL.

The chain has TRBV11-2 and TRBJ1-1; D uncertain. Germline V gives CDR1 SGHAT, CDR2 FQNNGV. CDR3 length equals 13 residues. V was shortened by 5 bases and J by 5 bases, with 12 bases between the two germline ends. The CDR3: CASSPPMATEAFF. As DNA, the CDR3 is TGTGCCAGCAGCCCGCCTATGGCTACTGAAGCTTTCTTT.

CDR3 sequence: CASSYIDREFSETQYF. In DNA form, the CDR3 reads TGTGCCAGCAGTTACATCGACAGGGAATTTAGTGAGACCCAGTACTTC. The V call is TRBV6-5, the J call TRBJ2-5; 7 nucleotides line up with TRBD1. Per germline, CDR1 MNHEY and CDR2 SVGAGI. Germline trimming cut 2 bases from V and 5 bases from J; bases unmatched to any gene: 11. This CDR3 contains 16 residues.

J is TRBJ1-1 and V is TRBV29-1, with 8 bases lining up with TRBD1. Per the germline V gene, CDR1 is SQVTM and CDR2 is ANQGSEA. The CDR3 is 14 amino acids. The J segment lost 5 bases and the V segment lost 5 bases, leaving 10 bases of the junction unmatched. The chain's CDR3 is CSVNVQGAGTEAFF. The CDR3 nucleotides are TGCAGCGTTAACGTCCAGGGGGCGGGTACTGAAGCTTTCTTT. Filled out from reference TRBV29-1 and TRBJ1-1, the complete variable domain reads SAVISQKPSRDICQRGTSLTIQCQVDSQVTMMFWYRQQPGQSLTLIATANQGSEATYESGFVIDKFPISRPNLTFSTLTVSNMSPEDSSIYLCSVNVQGAGTEAFFGQGTRLTVV.

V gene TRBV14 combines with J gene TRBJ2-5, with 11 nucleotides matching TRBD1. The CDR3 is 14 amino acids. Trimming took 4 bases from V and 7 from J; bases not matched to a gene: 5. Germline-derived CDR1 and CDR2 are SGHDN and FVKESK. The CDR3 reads CASSRTGGRATQYF. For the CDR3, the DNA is TGTGCCAGCAGCCGGACAGGGGGCAGGGCGACCCAGTACTTC.

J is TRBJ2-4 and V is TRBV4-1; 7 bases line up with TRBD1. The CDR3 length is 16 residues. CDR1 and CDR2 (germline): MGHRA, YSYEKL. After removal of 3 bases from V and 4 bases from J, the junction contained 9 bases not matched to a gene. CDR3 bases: TGCGCCAGCAGCCAGGCCCTTTGGACAGGAAAAAACATTCAGTACTTC. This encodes CASSQALWTGKNIQYF.

The CDR3 spells CASSSDRGHRYEQYF. CDR3 nucleotides: TGTGCCAGCTCATCGGACAGGGGGCATCGGTACGAGCAGTACTTC. The V call is TRBV18, the J call TRBJ2-7, with 11 bases fitting TRBD1. With V trimmed by 5 bases and J by 4 bases, 7 bases remained unmatched. The CDR3 covers 15 residues. Germline V gene lookup returns CDR1 KGHSH and CDR2 LQKENI. Variable domain in full (rest from reference TRBV18 and TRBJ2-7): NAGVMQNPRHLVRRRGQEARLRCSPMKGHSHVYWYRQLPEEGLKFMVYLQKENIIDESGMPKERFSAEFPKEGPSILRIQQVVRGDSAAYFCASSSDRGHRYEQYFGPGTRLTVT.

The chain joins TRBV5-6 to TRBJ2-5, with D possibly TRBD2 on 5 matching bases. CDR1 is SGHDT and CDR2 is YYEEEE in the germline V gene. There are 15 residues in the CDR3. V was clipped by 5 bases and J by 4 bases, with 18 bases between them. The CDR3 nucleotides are TGTGCCAGCAGTAGGTTCGAGGAAGGGAGAGAGACCCAGTACTTC. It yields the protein CASSRFEEGRETQYF.

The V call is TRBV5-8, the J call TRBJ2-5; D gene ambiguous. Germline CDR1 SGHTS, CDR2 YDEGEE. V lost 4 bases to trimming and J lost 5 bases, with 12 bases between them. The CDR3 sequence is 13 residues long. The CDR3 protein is CASSLKSGETQYF. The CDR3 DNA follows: TGTGCCAGCAGCCTCAAGAGTGGGGAGACCCAGTACTTC.

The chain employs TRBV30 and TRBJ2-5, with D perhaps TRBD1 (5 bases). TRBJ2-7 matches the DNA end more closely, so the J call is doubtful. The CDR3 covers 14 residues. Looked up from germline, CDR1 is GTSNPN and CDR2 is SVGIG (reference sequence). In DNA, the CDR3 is TGTGCCTGGCGGCGTCAGGGTAACGTCTACGAGCAGTACTTC. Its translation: CAWRRQGNVYEQYF.

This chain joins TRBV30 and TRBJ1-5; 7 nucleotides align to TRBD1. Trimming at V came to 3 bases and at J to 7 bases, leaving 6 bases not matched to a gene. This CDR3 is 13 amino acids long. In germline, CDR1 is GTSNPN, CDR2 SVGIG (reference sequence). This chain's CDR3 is CAWSRQGRQPQHF. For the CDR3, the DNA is TGTGCCTGGAGCCGACAGGGTCGGCAGCCCCAGCATTTT.

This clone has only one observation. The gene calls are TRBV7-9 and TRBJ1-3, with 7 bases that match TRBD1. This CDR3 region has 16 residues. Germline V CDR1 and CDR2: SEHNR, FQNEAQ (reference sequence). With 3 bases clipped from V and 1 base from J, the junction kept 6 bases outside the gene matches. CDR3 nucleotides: TGTGCCAGCAGCTTGCCAGGGGGAATATCTGGAAACACCATATATTTT. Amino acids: CASSLPGGISGNTIYF.

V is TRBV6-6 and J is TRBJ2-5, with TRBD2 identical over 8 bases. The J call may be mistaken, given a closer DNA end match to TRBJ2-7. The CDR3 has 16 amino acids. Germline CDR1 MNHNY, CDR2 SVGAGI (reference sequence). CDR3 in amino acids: CASSFPPGLVSREQYF. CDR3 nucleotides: TGTGCCAGCAGTTTTCCCCCGGGACTAGTGTCTCGCGAGCAGTACTTC.

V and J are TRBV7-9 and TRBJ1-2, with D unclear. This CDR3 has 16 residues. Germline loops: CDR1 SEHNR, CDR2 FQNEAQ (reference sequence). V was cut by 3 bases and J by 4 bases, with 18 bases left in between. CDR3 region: CASSFTPNGVPYGYTF. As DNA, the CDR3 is TGTGCCAGCAGCTTTACACCCAACGGAGTTCCCTATGGCTACACCTTC.